The T cell receptor (beta chain) described here comes from a study of CD8+ T cells in alopecia areata. At the level of the study: Tofacitinib ran 6 to 18 months, followed by 6 months off drug. Patients given treatment had severity scored by the percentage of scalp area affected. Study findings and constraints: Persistence in scalp and blood during tofacitinib was observed for many expanded lesional clones.

This clone was picked up a small number of times. What it binds is unknown. cDNA prepared by RNA extraction and subsequent reverse transcription served as the template for sequencing. Some clones are missing from TCRdb's copy, which holds only in-frame ones; the method was immunoSEQ multiplex PCR. The sample has about 200,000 clones, over 45% seen once. V lost 3 bases and J lost 8; bases outside the gene matches: 7. The CDR3 has 14 residues. Germline V CDR1 and CDR2: MNHNS, SASEGT. Treatment defined: oral pan-JAK inhibitor, 5-10 mg twice daily. Both peripheral blood and punch biopsies of lesional scalp skin were obtained from patients who had alopecia areata.

The clonotype was recovered from a human donor with alopecia areata. The sample in question was CD4+ T cells sorted from blood, obtained at week 24, from a patient treated with tofacitinib. V usage is TRBV6-1 and J usage is TRBJ1-2; 9 bases map to TRBD1. The CDR3 loop reads CASSEGQGTGGYTF. The CDR3 DNA reads TGTGCCAGCAGTGAGGGACAGGGTACAGGAGGCTACACCTTC.